This T cell receptor beta chain stems from a study of blood T cell repertoires in COVID-19. Study-wide context: Sites in the United States, Italy and Spain provided acute and convalescent COVID-19 samples. Sample material is recorded as cDNA or gDNA derived from T cells, B-cell-depleted T cells, or PBMCs.

Sequencing used immunoSEQ multiplex PCR; TCRdb keeps in-frame clones, though not all of them. This table holds 200,000 to 300,000 clones, approximately 90% found once. CDR3 length: 17 residues. CDR1 is SEHNR and CDR2 is FQNEAQ in the germline V gene (reference sequence). The ends lost 5 bases at V and 1 base at J; junction bases unmatched: 11. Individuals drawn from under 30 US areas were roughly 18 to 100 years old. Self-reported history from a screening survey and questionnaire set each donor's cohort. The sequence was collected from a woman aged 30 to 39 with acute COVID-19. The chain couples TRBV7-9 to TRBJ1-3; 7 nucleotides align to TRBD1. The sequencing input was PBMCs or T cells enriched from blood (not recorded which). The CDR3 region has the DNA TGTGCCAGCAGCGCCCGATCCGGGACAGTATCTGGAAACACCATATATTTT. Translation gives CASSARSGTVSGNTIYF.